This T cell receptor (beta chain) is from a study of T cells in Graves' hyperthyroidism and ophthalmopathy. The overall study: Before any treatment, at initial diagnosis, peripheral blood was collected. General study points: The blood repertoire included most of the expanded thyroid clonotypes above 0.001.

This CDR3 is 14 amino acids long. V trimming: 5 bases; J trimming: 3 bases; junction bases outside the gene matches: 5. The V gene's germline CDR1 is SGHTA and CDR2 FQGNSA. TCR beta CDR3 regions were amplified from RNA transcripts. When the TCR CDR3 underwent first-round RT-PCR, the HTBI primer set was used. TCRdb called the multiplex PCR reads again in MiXCR, with one record for every CDR3 protein. The top ten hold around a sixth of the sample, which has around 560,000 distinct CDR3 sequences, approximately 15% seen once. This clonotype was counted a few times. Its specificity is not known. Those with hyperthyroidism were 18 to 65 years old, newly diagnosed, and ill for under 2 months. PBMCs were collected from a roughly 10 ml volume of fresh peripheral blood.

The source is a woman aged 18-30 years with Graves' hyperthyroidism. J is TRBJ2-3 and V is TRBV7-2; 7 positions match TRBD2. The material sequenced was blood. CDR3 nucleotides: TGTGCCAGCAGCAGTGGGCGGGGGACAGATACGCAGTATTTT. Amino acid sequence: CASSSGRGTDTQYF.